The TCR beta chain under discussion was sequenced for a study of shared clonotypes between healthy human individuals. This clone appeared once. Its antigen is not known. Over several immunoSEQ plates, each subset's genomic DNA was distributed in even portions. Clones were sequenced by immunoSEQ multiplex PCR, and TCRdb holds only the in-frame ones, with some missing. The profile covers a few hundred thousand clones, with about 70% appearing a single time and roughly 10% taken by the ten largest. General study points: Researchers sampled only blood; tissue repertoires likely differ.

This CDR3 has 16 residues. The TCR comes from a man younger than 40 in good health. The chain recombines TRBV21-1 with TRBJ2-7. TRBV21-1 corresponds to a pseudogene. Sequenced sample: memory CD4+ T cells sorted from blood. Subset here: CD45RA-negative fraction. For the CDR3, the DNA is TGTGCCAGCAGCAAAGCCCCGGGCGGTCCTCCCAACGAGCAGTACTTC. This sequence encodes CASSKAPGGPPNEQYF.